Sequencing of this T cell receptor (beta chain) was carried out in a study of T cells in Graves' hyperthyroidism and ophthalmopathy. In the case of this clonotype: Its antigen is unidentified.

General observations from the study: With a median lead of roughly 6.2 months before onset, the model predicted ophthalmopathy. Blood also held most thyroid clonotypes expanded beyond 0.001.

Germline V gives CDR1 SQVTM, CDR2 ANQGSEA. The CDR3 runs 12 residues. V trimming: 7 bases; J trimming: 6 bases; junction bases outside the gene matches: 7. The investigators amplified TCR beta CDR3 regions from RNA transcripts. A set of HTBI primers served as the primers for a first-round RT-PCR of the TCR CDR3. TCRdb redid the calling of the multiplex PCR reads with MiXCR, one entry per CDR3 protein. Here the sample spans roughly 500,000 distinct CDR3 sequences, 20% to 25% being singletons. For ophthalmopathy patients, the Clinical Activity Score was at least 3 and the NOSPECS grade at least 4; duration was under 3 months. The authors took PBMCs from roughly 9.3 ml fresh peripheral blood.

The source is a woman between 65 and 79 years old with Graves' ophthalmopathy. J is TRBJ1-1 and V is TRBV29-1; 8 bases are a match to TRBD1. Sequencing was done on a sample of blood. CDR3 bases: TGCAGCGCTGGACAGGGTGGCGCTGAAGCTTTCTTT. Translated, it gives CSAGQGGAEAFF.